This T cell receptor beta chain was observed in a study of blood T cell repertoires in COVID-19. Study at large: Italy, Spain and the United States were the sources of the convalescent and acute COVID-19 samples. T cells, B-cell-depleted T cells, or PBMCs provided the cDNA or gDNA that served as material.

Source study methods: For nucleated cells, counts were estimated from reference gene primer amplification. Using immunoSEQ multiplex PCR, the repertoire was profiled, and TCRdb retains in-frame clones only, with some absent. Clone size and the V and J calls come from that table; the DNA yielded D and trimming. The sample carries roughly 100,000 clones, more than 85% recorded once. The material sequenced was peripheral blood. The clonotype was recovered from a human donor in a cohort sampled during active COVID-19.

The CDR3 here is CASSQTTLRGMVDTQYF. The CDR3 region has the DNA TGCGCCAGCAGCCAAACTACTTTGCGGGGGATGGTAGATACGCAGTATTTT. J is TRBJ2-3 and V is TRBV4-3; 7 nucleotides agree with TRBD2. CDR1 is LGHNA, CDR2 YSLEER, per germline. The V and J ends lost 2 bases and 5 bases, in that order; junction bases with no gene match: 13. The CDR3 consists of 17 residues.